The 20 T cell receptor beta chains below all came from one sample that was sequenced in a study of vaccination effects on CD4 cells after COVID-19. Culture lasted about 11 days before CD4+ T cell isolation. Subjects were given two BNT162b2 or mRNA-1273 vaccine doses. The method was immunoSEQ multiplex PCR; TCRdb's version includes in-frame clones alone and lacks a portion of them. Of tens of thousands of clones in the sample, roughly four fifths are singletons; the top ten hold roughly 2.2%. These TCRs are of unknown antigen specificity. This specimen consisted of CD4+ T cells from PBMCs cultured without peptide, obtained after COVID-19 vaccination. Receptor source: a human donor who received a COVID-19 vaccine.

This clone showed up just a few times. V and J are TRBV7-9 and TRBJ1-3; maybe TRBD1 (5 bases). This CDR3 has 15 residues. Trimming cost V 5 bases and J 0 bases, with 11 bases left between them. The germline V gene encodes CDR1 SEHNR and CDR2 FQNEAQ (reference sequence). The DNA for the CDR3 is TGTGCCAGCAGCGCGGGGGTTCCCTCTGGAAACACCATATATTTT. This encodes CASSAGVPSGNTIYF.

The chain recombines TRBV18 with TRBJ1-5; TRBD1 matches at 7 bases. V shed 3 bases, J shed 0 bases, and the junction held 2 bases outside the gene matches. The CDR3 consists of 15 residues. Germline loops: CDR1 KGHSH, CDR2 LQKENI. The DNA for the CDR3 is TGTGCCAGCTCACCCGGACAGGCTAGCAATCAGCCCCAGCATTTT. It translates to CASSPGQASNQPQHF.

The V call is TRBV4-1, the J call TRBJ2-4, with 7 positions matching TRBD1. Germline V gene data show CDR1 as MGHRA and CDR2 as YSYEKL. This CDR3 has 15 residues. Trimming at V came to 1 base and at J to 3 bases, leaving 3 bases not matched to a gene. The CDR3 DNA sequence: TGCGCCAGCAGCCAAGTAGGGACAGTCAAAAACATTCAGTACTTC. Translation gives CASSQVGTVKNIQYF.

V and J are TRBV21-1 and TRBJ2-7; TRBD1, as called in the table, went unchecked against the DNA. TRBV21-1 is a listed pseudogene. This CDR3 comprises 17 residues. The CDR3 DNA is TGTGCCAGCAGCCCCAAAGGTGGCGGGACAGGGTTGGACGAGCAGTACGTC. This translates into CASSPKGGGTGLDEQYV.

This sequence joins TRBV5-6 and TRBJ2-5; 8 bases fit TRBD1. Germline lookup yields CDR1 SGHDT and CDR2 YYEEEE. Trimming at V came to 7 bases and at J to 4 bases, leaving 9 bases not matched to a gene. The CDR3 extends over 14 amino acids. The CDR3 DNA follows: TGTGCCAGCGGAGACAGGGGCACCGCAGAGACCCAGTACTTC. It translates to CASGDRGTAETQYF.

This rearrangement joins TRBV25-1 to TRBJ2-7; weak D call: TRBD2 (5 bases). CDR1 and CDR2 from the germline V gene are MGHDK and SYGVNS. The CDR3 is 13 residues long. V was clipped by 2 bases and J by 8 bases, with 13 bases between them. In DNA, the CDR3 is TGTGCCAGCAGTGAAACAGAGGGAGAGAAGCAGTACGTC. Its translation: CASSETEGEKQYV.

The rearrangement uses TRBV5-1 and TRBJ2-7, with TRBD2 as a possible D gene (6 bases). Germline CDR1 reads SGHRS; CDR2 reads YFSETQ. CDR3 length equals 14 residues. V lost 4 bases, J lost 3 bases, and 14 bases lay in between. CDR3 sequence (DNA): TGCGCCAGCAGCGTAGAGCCGACTAGCTACGAGCAGTACGTC. This gives the protein CASSVEPTSYEQYV.

The chain joins TRBV4-2 to TRBJ2-5, with TRBD2 matching 12 bases. Germline CDR1 reads LGHNA; CDR2 reads YNFKEQ. Trimming took 4 bases from V and 2 from J; bases not matched to a gene: 8. This CDR3 is built from 17 residues. CDR3 sequence: CASSPDATSGGQETQYF. For the CDR3, the DNA is TGTGCCAGCAGCCCCGACGCGACTAGCGGGGGTCAAGAGACCCAGTACTTC.

The genes are TRBV10-3 and TRBJ2-2; TRBD2 matches at 9 bases. Unmatched junction bases numbered 12, after V lost 4 bases and J lost 6 bases. In germline, CDR1 is ENHRY, CDR2 SYGVKD. The CDR3 consists of 17 residues. The CDR3 DNA sequence: TGTGCCATCAGTGGACGCTCCGGGACTAGCTCGGCCGGGGAGCTGTTTTTT. It encodes CAISGRSGTSSAGELFF.

The chain has TRBV18 and TRBJ1-1; D is possibly TRBD1 (6 bases). The V end was cut by 2 bases, the J end by 5 bases, with 9 bases between. The CDR3 contains 13 residues. CDR1 is KGHSH and CDR2 is LQKENI in the germline V gene. The CDR3 reads CASSPNRDTEAFF. The CDR3 coding sequence is TGTGCCAGCTCACCAAACAGGGATACTGAAGCTTTCTTT.

The chain uses TRBV19 and TRBJ2-7; D gene uncertain. The germline CDR1 and CDR2 sequences are LNHDA and SQIVND (reference sequence). Trimming cost V 1 base and J 2 bases, with 6 bases left between them. The CDR3 totals 13 residues. DNA of the CDR3: TGTGCCAGTAGTATAGCACGCCCCTACGAGCAGTACGTC. Translated, it gives CASSIARPYEQYV.

The J gene is TRBJ2-2, the V gene TRBV19, with D perhaps assigned TRBD1 or TRBD2 (5 bases each). The germline V gene encodes CDR1 LNHDA and CDR2 SQIVND (reference sequence). There are 15 residues in the CDR3. Trimming left V 6 bases short and J 0 bases short, with 11 bases between. CDR3 protein: CASRFGTANTGELFF. CDR3 nucleotide sequence: TGTGCCAGTAGGTTCGGGACGGCGAACACCGGGGAGCTGTTTTTT.

This clone was seen a few times. Germline is not matched at one junction end, which may reflect a read error. The gene calls are TRBV28 and TRBJ1-5; 7 bases are shared with TRBD1. The germline gives CDR1 MDHEN, CDR2 SYDVKM. The CDR3 has 10 residues. The CDR3 sequence: CASRSGTAYF. DNA for the CDR3: TGTGCCAGCAGATCCGGGACAGCCTATTTT.

The V and J genes are TRBV25-1 and TRBJ1-5; no clear D. Trimming cost V 3 bases and J 1 base, with 10 bases left between them. Per germline, CDR1 MGHDK and CDR2 SYGVNS. The CDR3 length is 15 residues. The CDR3 coding sequence is TGTGCCAGCAGTGATCCGGGAGGGAGCAATCAGCCCCAGCATTTT. Protein product: CASSDPGGSNQPQHF.

This clone came up once. The CDR3 DNA follows: TGTGCCAGCAGCTTAAGCCTGGGGGAGCAGTACGTC. Translating gives CASSLSLGEQYV. The chain links TRBV7-9 to TRBJ2-7, with D uncertain. Germline assignment: CDR1 SEHNR and CDR2 FQNEAQ (reference sequence). The CDR3 covers 12 residues. V lost 2 bases, J lost 7 bases, and 9 bases lay in between.

The CDR3 loop is CASKDDGNTEAFF. The CDR3 DNA is TGTGCCAGCAAAGATGACGGGAACACTGAAGCTTTCTTT. V and J are TRBV27 and TRBJ1-1, with D unresolved. V was trimmed by 7 bases and J by 1 base, leaving 10 bases between them. The V gene's germline CDR1 is MNHEY and CDR2 SMNVEV (reference sequence). CDR3 length equals 13 residues.

This clone was observed a single time. V usage is TRBV5-1 and J usage is TRBJ1-2; no clear D gene. The CDR3 spans 13 residues. From germline, CDR1 is SGHRS and CDR2 YFSETQ. V was shortened by 0 bases and J by 8 bases, with 11 bases between the two germline ends. The CDR3 is CASSLGILEGYTF. Here the CDR3 DNA reads TGCGCCAGCAGCTTGGGGATACTGGAGGGCTACACCTTC.

The V call is TRBV6-4, the J call TRBJ2-3; no definite D call. Deletions cut 2 bases from V and 1 base from J, with 4 bases between. CDR3 length equals 13 residues. CDR1 and CDR2 (germline): MRHNA, SNTAGT. The CDR3 spells CASSDTGTDTQYF. The DNA of the CDR3 is TGTGCCAGCAGTGACACAGGCACAGATACGCAGTATTTT.

The rearrangement joins TRBV6-5 to TRBJ1-2; tentative D call: TRBD1 (5 bases). Trimming removed 6 bases from V and 5 bases from J, with 19 bases in between. The CDR3 totals 15 residues. The germline V gene has CDR1 MNHEY and CDR2 SVGAGI. CDR3 bases: TGTGCCAGCAGCGTGTCAAAGGGGCCTGGATATGGCTACACCTTC. Protein: CASSVSKGPGYGYTF.

The V and J genes are TRBV5-1 and TRBJ2-5; 9 bases line up with TRBD2. The CDR3 length is 14 residues. The germline gives CDR1 SGHRS, CDR2 YFSETQ. Trimming took 3 bases from V and 5 from J; bases not matched to a gene: 5. The CDR3 nucleotides read TGCGCCAGCAGCTCTAGCGGGGCCAGTGAGACCCAGTACTTC. Translating it yields CASSSSGASETQYF.